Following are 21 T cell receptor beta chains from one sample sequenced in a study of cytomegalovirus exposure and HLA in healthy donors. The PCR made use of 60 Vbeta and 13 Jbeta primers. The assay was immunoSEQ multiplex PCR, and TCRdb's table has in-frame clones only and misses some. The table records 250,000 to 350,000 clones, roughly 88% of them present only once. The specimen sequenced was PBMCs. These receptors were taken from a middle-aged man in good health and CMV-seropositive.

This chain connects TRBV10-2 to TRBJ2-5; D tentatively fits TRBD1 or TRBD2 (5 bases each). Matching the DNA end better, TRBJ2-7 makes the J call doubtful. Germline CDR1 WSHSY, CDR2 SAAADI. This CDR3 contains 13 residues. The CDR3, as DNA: TGCGCCAGCCGGGGCTTGGGGGCCTACGAGCAGTACTTC. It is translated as CASRGLGAYEQYF.

The CDR3 coding sequence is TGTGCCAGCTCACGGCAGGGGGCCCACAATGAGCAGTTCTTC. Translation gives CASSRQGAHNEQFF. V and J are TRBV18 and TRBJ2-1; TRBD1 matches at 8 bases. The V gene's germline CDR1 is KGHSH and CDR2 LQKENI. The CDR3 is 14 residues long. Trimming took 4 bases from V and 5 from J; bases not matched to a gene: 4.

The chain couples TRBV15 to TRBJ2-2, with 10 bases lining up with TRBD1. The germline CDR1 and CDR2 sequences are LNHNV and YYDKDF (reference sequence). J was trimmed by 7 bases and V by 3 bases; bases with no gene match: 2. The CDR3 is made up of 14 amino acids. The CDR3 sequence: CATSRGQGFGELFF. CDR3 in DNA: TGTGCCACCAGCAGGGGACAGGGGTTCGGGGAGCTGTTTTTT. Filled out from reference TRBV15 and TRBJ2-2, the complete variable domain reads DAMVIQNPRYQVTQFGKPVTLSCSQTLNHNVMYWYQQKSSQAPKLLFHYYDKDFNNEADTPDNFQSRRPNTSFCFLDIRSPGLGDTAMYLCATSRGQGFGELFFGEGSRLTVL.

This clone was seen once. CDR3 amino acids: CASSTGLAITDTQYF. The CDR3 DNA is TGTGCCAGCAGCACGGGACTAGCGATCACAGATACGCAGTATTTT. The chain joins TRBV2 to TRBJ2-3; 10 bases fit TRBD2. The V gene's germline CDR1 is SNHLY and CDR2 FYNNEI. V gave up 6 bases and J gave up 2 bases; unmatched junction bases: 5. This CDR3 spans 15 amino acids.

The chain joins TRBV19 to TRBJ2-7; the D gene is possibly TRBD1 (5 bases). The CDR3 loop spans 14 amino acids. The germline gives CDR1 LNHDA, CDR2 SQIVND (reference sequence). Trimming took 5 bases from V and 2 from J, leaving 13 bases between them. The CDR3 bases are TGTGCCAGTAGTGACAGCCAGGCCCCCTACGAGCAGTACTTC. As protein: CASSDSQAPYEQYF.

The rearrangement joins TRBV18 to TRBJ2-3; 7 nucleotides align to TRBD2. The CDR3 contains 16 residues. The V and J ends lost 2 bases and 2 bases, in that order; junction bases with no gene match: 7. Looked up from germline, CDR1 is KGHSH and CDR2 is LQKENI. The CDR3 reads CASSPDRAGSTDTQYF. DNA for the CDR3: TGTGCCAGCTCACCAGACAGAGCGGGATCCACAGATACGCAGTATTTT.

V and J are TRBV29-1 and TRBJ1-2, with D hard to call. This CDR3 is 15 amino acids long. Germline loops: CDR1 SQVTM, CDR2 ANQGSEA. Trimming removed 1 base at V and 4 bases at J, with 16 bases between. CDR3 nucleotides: TGCAGCGTTGAAGGTACAGCAAAGGCGATCTATGGCTACACCTTC. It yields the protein CSVEGTAKAIYGYTF.

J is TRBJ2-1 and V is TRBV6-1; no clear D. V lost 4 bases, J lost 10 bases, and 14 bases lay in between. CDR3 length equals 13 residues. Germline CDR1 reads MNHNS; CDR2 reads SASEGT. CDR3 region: CASSASSLWEQFF. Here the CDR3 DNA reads TGTGCCAGCAGTGCGAGTAGTCTCTGGGAGCAGTTCTTC.

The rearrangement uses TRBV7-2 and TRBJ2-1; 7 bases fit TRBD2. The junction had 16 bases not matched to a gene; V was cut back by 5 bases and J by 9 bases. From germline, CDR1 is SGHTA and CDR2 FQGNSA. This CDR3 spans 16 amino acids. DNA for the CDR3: TGTGCCAGCAGCAACCGCCTATCGGGAGGTAGGGGTGAGCAGTTCTTC. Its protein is CASSNRLSGGRGEQFF. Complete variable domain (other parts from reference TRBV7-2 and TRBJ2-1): GAGVSQSPSNKVTEKGKDVELRCDPISGHTALYWYRQSLGQGLEFLIYFQGNSAPDKSGLPSDRFSAERTGGSVSTLTIQRTQQEDSAVYLCASSNRLSGGRGEQFFGPGTRLTVL.

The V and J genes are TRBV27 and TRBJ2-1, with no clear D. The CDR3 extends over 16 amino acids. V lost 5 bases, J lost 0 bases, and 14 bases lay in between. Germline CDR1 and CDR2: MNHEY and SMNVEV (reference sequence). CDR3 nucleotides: TGTGCCAGCAGTCTAGAACCCCGTAGCTCCTACAATGAGCAGTTCTTC. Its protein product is CASSLEPRSSYNEQFF.

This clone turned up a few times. As DNA, the CDR3 is TGCGCCAGCAGCCAAGAGGGACTAGACGGAATGGCAACTAATGAAAAACTGTTTTTT. This encodes CASSQEGLDGMATNEKLFF. The genes are TRBV4-1 and TRBJ1-4; D is possibly TRBD1 (5 bases). This CDR3 has 19 amino acids. V shed 0 bases and J shed 0 bases, with 17 bases lying between them. Germline CDR1 is MGHRA and CDR2 is YSYEKL.

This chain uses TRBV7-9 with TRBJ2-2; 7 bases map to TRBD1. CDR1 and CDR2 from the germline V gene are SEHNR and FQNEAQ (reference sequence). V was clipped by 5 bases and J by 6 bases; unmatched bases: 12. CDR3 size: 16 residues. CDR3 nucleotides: TGTGCCAGCAGCCCCCGGACAGGACCGATGGCCGGGGAGCTGTTTTTT. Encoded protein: CASSPRTGPMAGELFF.

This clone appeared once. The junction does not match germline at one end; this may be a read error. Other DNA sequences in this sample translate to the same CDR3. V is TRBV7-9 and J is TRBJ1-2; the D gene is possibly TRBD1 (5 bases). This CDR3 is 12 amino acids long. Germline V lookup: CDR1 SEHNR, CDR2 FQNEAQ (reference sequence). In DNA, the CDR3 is TGTTCCAGCAGCCCAGGGACTTATGGCTACACCTTC. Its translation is CSSSPGTYGYTF.

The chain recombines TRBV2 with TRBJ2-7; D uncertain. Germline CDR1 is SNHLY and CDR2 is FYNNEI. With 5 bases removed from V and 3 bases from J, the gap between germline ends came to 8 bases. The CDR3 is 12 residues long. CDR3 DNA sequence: TGTGCCAGCAGTCGCCCGGGCTACGAGCAGTACTTC. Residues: CASSRPGYEQYF.

The CDR3 region has the DNA TGTGCCAGCAGCGGATCCGGGACAGCCTCTGGAAACACCATATATTTT. Protein sequence: CASSGSGTASGNTIYF. The J gene is TRBJ1-3, the V gene TRBV7-6, with TRBD1 matching over 7 bases. This CDR3 is 16 amino acids long. J was trimmed by 0 bases and V by 5 bases; bases with no gene match: 7. The germline gives CDR1 SGHVS, CDR2 FNYEAQ.

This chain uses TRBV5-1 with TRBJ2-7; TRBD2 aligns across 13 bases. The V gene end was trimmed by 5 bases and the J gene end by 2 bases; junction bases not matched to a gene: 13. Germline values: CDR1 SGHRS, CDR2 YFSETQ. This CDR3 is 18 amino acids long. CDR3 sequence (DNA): TGCGCCAGCAGAAGAGCCGGGGGGACTAGCGGGGCAGCCTACGAGCAGTACTTC. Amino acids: CASRRAGGTSGAAYEQYF.

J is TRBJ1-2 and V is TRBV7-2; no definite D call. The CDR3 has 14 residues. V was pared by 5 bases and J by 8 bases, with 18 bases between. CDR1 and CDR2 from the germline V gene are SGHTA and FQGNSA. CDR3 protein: CASSSPDGRGGYTF. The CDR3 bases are TGTGCCAGCAGCAGCCCGGACGGCCGGGGAGGCTACACCTTC.

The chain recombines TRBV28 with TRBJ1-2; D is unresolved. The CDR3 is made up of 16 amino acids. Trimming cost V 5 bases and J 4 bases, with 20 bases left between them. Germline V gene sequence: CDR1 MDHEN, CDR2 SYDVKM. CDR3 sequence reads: CASSPVISLSLYGYTF. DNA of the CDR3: TGTGCCAGCAGTCCGGTTATTAGTCTATCCCTCTATGGCTACACCTTC.

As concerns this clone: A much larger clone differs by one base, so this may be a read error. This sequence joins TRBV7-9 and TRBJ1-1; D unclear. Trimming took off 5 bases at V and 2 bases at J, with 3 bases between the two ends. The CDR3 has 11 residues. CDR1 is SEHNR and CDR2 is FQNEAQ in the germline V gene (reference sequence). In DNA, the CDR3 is TGTGCCAGCAGCCAAAACACTGAAGCTTTCTTT. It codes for CASSQNTEAFF.

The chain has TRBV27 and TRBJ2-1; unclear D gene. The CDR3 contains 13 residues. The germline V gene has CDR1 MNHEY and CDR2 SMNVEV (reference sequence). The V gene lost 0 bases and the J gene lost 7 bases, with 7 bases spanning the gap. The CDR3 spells CASSLSSRNEQFF. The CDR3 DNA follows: TGTGCCAGCAGTTTATCGAGCAGGAATGAGCAGTTCTTC.

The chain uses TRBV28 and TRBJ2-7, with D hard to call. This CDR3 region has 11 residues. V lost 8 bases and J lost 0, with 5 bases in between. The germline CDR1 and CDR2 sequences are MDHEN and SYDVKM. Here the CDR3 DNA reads TGTGCCAGCCGTAGCTCCTACGAGCAGTACTTC. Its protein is CASRSSYEQYF.